These T cell receptor beta chains were read from a single sample in a study of control samples from healthy donors and cancer patients. Produced via immunoSEQ multiplex PCR; TCRdb's table is partial and in-frame only. This sample carries roughly 120,000 clones, approximately 90% of them seen once, and the ten largest clones take around 1.1%. Sequencing input: PBMCs. These receptors all stem from a woman aged 50 to 60 with colorectal cancer. Each CDR3 is given with its conserved first and last residue. D genes are given only for firm matches. Size values are once, few and many counts, or a class for expanded clones, and some rows have none.

abundance | j_gene | v_gene | len | d_gene | CDR3nt | CDR3aa
NA | TRBJ1-1 | TRBV3-1/TRBV3-2 | 14 | NA | TGTGCCAGCAGCCAAAGGGACCCGAACACTGAAGCTTTCTTT | CASSQRDPNTEAFF
NA | TRBJ1-2 | TRBV3-1/TRBV3-2 | 16 | NA | TGTGCCAGCAGAAGTGTCGGGCCGGGGGTCGGCTATGGCTACACCTTC | CASRSVGPGVGYGYTF
NA | TRBJ1-3 | TRBV5-4 | 17 | TRBD1 | TGTGCCAGCAGCTTGCGGGACAGGGTGTTGGGAGGAAACACCATATATTTT | CASSLRDRVLGGNTIYF
NA | TRBJ2-1 | TRBV30 | 16 | TRBD2 | TGTGCCTGGAGTACACCGGGACTAGCGGGACATAATGAGCAGTTCTTC | CAWSTPGLAGHNEQFF
NA | TRBJ2-3 | TRBV2 | 17 | TRBD2 | TGTGCCAGCAGCTTTCAATTAAGCGGGGGAGGGACAGATACGCAGTATTTT | CASSFQLSGGGTDTQYF
NA | TRBJ2-7 | TRBV5-4 | 14 | NA | TGTGCCAGCAGCTTGCCCGGGGACTCCTACGAGCAGTACTTC | CASSLPGDSYEQYF
NA | TRBJ2-5 | TRBV19 | 14 | TRBD1 | TGTGCCAGTAGTATGGGACAGGGTCAAGAGGCCCAGTACTTC | CASSMGQGQEAQYF
NA | TRBJ2-1 | TRBV7-9 | 13 | NA | TGTGCCAGCAAGGACTTCGGGGCGGATGAGCAGTTCTTC | CASKDFGADEQFF
NA | TRBJ2-5 | TRBV20-1 | 11 | NA | TGCAGTGCTACCCACCAAGAGACCCAGTACTTC | CSATHQETQYF
once | TRBJ1-3 | TRBV3-1/TRBV3-2 | 11 | NA | TGTGCCAGCATGACTGGAAACACCATATATTTT | CASMTGNTIYF
NA | TRBJ1-5 | TRBV7-2 | 15 | NA | TGTGCCAGCAGCCGGGAGCGAGGAGGTCGACAGCCCCAGCATTTT | CASSRERGGRQPQHF
NA | TRBJ1-2 | TRBV5-4 | 18 | NA | TGTGCCAGCAGCTTGAACTTTATTGAGGGACCAGCTAACTATGGCTACACCTTC | CASSLNFIEGPANYGYTF
NA | TRBJ1-4 | TRBV6-6 | 14 | NA | TGTGCCAGCAGTTTCGCAGGTGGGGGCGAAAAACTGTTTTTT | CASSFAGGGEKLFF
NA | TRBJ2-1 | TRBV7-7 | 16 | TRBD1 | TGTGCTAGCAGCGTGAATCCCGGGACAGGGATTAATGAGCAGTTCTTC | CASSVNPGTGINEQFF
NA | TRBJ1-5 | TRBV5-8 | 16 | NA | TGTGCCAGCAGCTTACGGGGCGGGGGTGGCAATCAGCCCCAGCATTTT | CASSLRGGGGNQPQHF
NA | TRBJ1-2 | TRBV19 | 12 | NA | TGTGCCAGTAAGGATTTTAACTATGGCTACACCTTC | CASKDFNYGYTF
once | TRBJ2-3 | TRBV3-1/TRBV3-2 | 18 | NA | TGTGCCAGCAGCACAAAGGGCTTTGGGACCAAGATAGAGGATACGCAGTATTTT | CASSTKGFGTKIEDTQYF
once | TRBJ2-1 | TRBV6-6 | 14 | TRBD2 | TGTGCCAGCAGCCCTACCGGGACTAGTTTAGAGCAGTTCTTC | CASSPTGTSLEQFF
NA | TRBJ1-3 | TRBV9 | 18 | TRBD1 | TGTGCCAGCAGCCCGCAAGAACGGACAGGGGCCTCTGGAAACACCATATATTTT | CASSPQERTGASGNTIYF
NA | TRBJ2-7 | TRBV10-1 | 18 | NA | TGCGCCAGCAGTGAGTCGTGGGCCTGGGGGACGGCAACCTACGAGCAGTACTTC | CASSESWAWGTATYEQYF
once | TRBJ1-1 | TRBV10-3 | 15 | NA | TGTGCCATCAGCGAAGCCGGACAGCTGAACACTGAAGCTTTCTTT | CAISEAGQLNTEAFF
NA | TRBJ1-5 | TRBV2 | 14 | NA | TGTGCCAGCACGTCGAATTCAGGGTATCAGCCCCAGCATTTT | CASTSNSGYQPQHF